This paragraph reports one TCR beta chain. The data derive from a study of T-cell memory formation after mild COVID-19. Each CDR3 protein is one row after TCRdb ran MiXCR on the 5' RACE reads. The data contain some 180,000 distinct CDR3 sequences, roughly 13% of them singletons. J gave up 4 bases and V 6 bases, and 5 bases lay outside the gene matches. The germline V gene encodes CDR1 KGHSH and CDR2 LQKENI. This CDR3 is 13 amino acids long. The sequence derives from a man between 18 and 35 years old who had mild COVID-19 (a few samples of this study predate the infection). Cell type and time point are not known. Material for sequencing was PBMCs or a T cell subset sorted from them (not recorded which). The chain links TRBV18 to TRBJ1-1; the match to TRBD1 covers 7 bases. CDR3: CASSTGEFTEAFF. In DNA form, the CDR3 reads TGTGCCAGCTCCACAGGGGAATTCACTGAAGCTTTCTTT.